This entry features one T cell receptor beta chain sequence. TCRdb ran MiXCR on the RT-PCR reads and lists one entry per CDR3 protein. The data show about 650,000 distinct CDR3 sequences, 12% to 15% seen once. Germline V lookup: CDR1 SGHRS, CDR2 YFSETQ. The length of the CDR3 is 15 residues. V shed 6 bases and J shed 4 bases, with 19 bases lying between them. The data belong to a study of response to subunit inactivated influenza vaccine. This specimen was PBMCs from blood, taken less than 15 days before vaccination. The clonotype comes from a man aged 45-65 years who received an inactivated influenza vaccine. This rearrangement joins TRBV5-1 to TRBJ1-2; weak D call: TRBD1 (6 bases). In DNA form, the CDR3 reads TGCGCCAGCAAAAGAGACGGGGGGGCGGCCTATGGCTACACCTTC. Translated: CASKRDGGAAYGYTF.